The 27 T cell receptor beta chains reported below all come from one sample, sequenced in a study of T cell repertoires in cytomegalovirus infection. TCRdb passed the reads through MiXCR, listing each CDR3 protein once. The data contain approximately 310,000 distinct CDR3 sequences, roughly 25% of them singletons. These receptors' antigens are unknown. This material consisted of cultured PBMCs, taken from culture after CMV antigen stimulation. Receptor source: a human donor in good health (CMV status not recorded). Some clones in this sample may be carry-over from other donors' samples.

The table lists this clonotype with many counts. V and J are TRBV7-2 and TRBJ2-1, with 13 bases matching TRBD2. CDR1 and CDR2 (germline): SGHTA, FQGNSA. With 0 bases clipped from V and 7 bases from J, the junction kept 6 bases outside the gene matches. This CDR3 is built from 17 residues. The CDR3 sequence: CASSLALLAGGGNEQFF. The CDR3 DNA reads as TGTGCCAGCAGCTTAGCATTACTAGCGGGGGGGGGGAATGAGCAGTTCTTC. The full variable domain, rest sourced from reference TRBV7-2 and TRBJ2-1, is GAGVSQSPSNKVTEKGKDVELRCDPISGHTALYWYRQSLGQGLEFLIYFQGNSAPDKSGLPSDRFSAERTGGSVSTLTIQRTQQEDSAVYLCASSLALLAGGGNEQFFGPGTRLTVL.

This chain joins TRBV12-3 or TRBV12-4 and TRBJ2-3; 8 positions match TRBD1. The junction had 3 bases not matched to a gene; V was cut back by 6 bases and J by 4 bases. The CDR3 is made up of 13 amino acids. CDR3 nucleotides: TGTGCCAGCAGCGACAGGGGCGCAGATACGCAGTATTTT. This encodes CASSDRGADTQYF.

This clonotype has a handful of counts. V and J are TRBV18 and TRBJ2-5, with 7 nucleotides matching TRBD2. Trimming removed 3 bases from V and 4 bases from J; junction bases left unmatched: 11. This CDR3 is built from 16 residues. From germline, CDR1 is KGHSH and CDR2 LQKENI. CDR3 nucleotides: TGTGCCAGCTCACCCTTTTCGTCAGGGAGGGGAGAGACCCAGTACTTC. The encoded protein is CASSPFSSGRGETQYF.

The rearrangement joins TRBV20-1 to TRBJ2-3; D call uncertain. Germline CDR1 is DFQATT and CDR2 is SNEGSKA (reference sequence). V gave up 6 bases and J gave up 3 bases, with 19 bases separating them. The CDR3 spans 15 residues. The CDR3 region has the DNA TGCAGTGCGATCCGCGCCGTTAGTAGTACAGATACGCAGTATTTT. As protein: CSAIRAVSSTDTQYF.

Comments on this clonotype: A junction end diverges from the germline sequence, so it may reflect a read error. The rearrangement joins TRBV20-1 to TRBJ1-6; the D is unclear. Per germline, CDR1 DFQATT and CDR2 SNEGSKA (reference sequence). The CDR3 sequence is 17 residues long. The CDR3 is CSAREDLSSSYNSPLHF. For the CDR3, the DNA is TGCAGTGCTCGAGAGGACCTAAGTTCCTCCTATAATTCACCCCTCCACTTT.

This clonotype was counted many times. The rearrangement links TRBV20-1 to TRBJ1-2; no firm D call. This CDR3 spans 11 amino acids. Trimming shortened V by 3 bases and J by 7 bases, and 9 bases separated the two germline ends. From germline, CDR1 is DFQATT and CDR2 SNEGSKA (reference sequence). CDR3 protein: CSARVGSGYTF. The CDR3 DNA sequence: TGCAGTGCTAGGGTGGGGAGTGGCTACACCTTC.

This clonotype was counted many times. The chain joins TRBV4-2 to TRBJ2-5; TRBD2 agrees at 10 bases. This CDR3 region has 17 residues. CDR1 is LGHNA, CDR2 YNFKEQ, per germline. With 0 bases clipped from V and 4 bases from J, the junction kept 8 bases outside the gene matches. In DNA form, the CDR3 reads TGTGCCAGCAGCCAAGATTTTCTAGCGGGAGTGGGAGAGACCCAGTACTTC. This sequence encodes CASSQDFLAGVGETQYF.

The chain has TRBV20-1 and TRBJ2-5; no definite D call. Germline V CDR1 and CDR2: DFQATT, SNEGSKA (reference sequence). The CDR3 consists of 13 residues. V gave up 8 bases and J gave up 0 bases, with 13 bases separating them. The CDR3 sequence: CSKRAPNQETQYF. DNA for the CDR3: TGCAGTAAAAGAGCGCCAAACCAAGAGACCCAGTACTTC.

The chain carries TRBV5-4 and TRBJ2-7, with TRBD2 identical over 11 bases. Per germline, CDR1 SGHNT and CDR2 YYREEE (reference sequence). CDR3 size: 15 residues. The ends lost 4 bases at V and 0 bases at J; junction bases unmatched: 3. The CDR3 bases are TGTGCCAGCAGCCGCGGGACTAGCGGCTCCTACGAGCAGTACGTC. Protein: CASSRGTSGSYEQYV.

This clonotype was seen a few times. This chain uses TRBV7-2 with TRBJ2-4; 8 bases are shared with TRBD1. In germline, CDR1 is SGHTA, CDR2 FQGNSA. Trimming at V came to 5 bases and at J to 3 bases, leaving 6 bases not matched to a gene. CDR3 length equals 15 residues. CDR3 bases: TGTGCCAGCAGCCTTCAGACAGGGGACAAAAACATTCAGTACTTC. Protein sequence: CASSLQTGDKNIQYF.

The chain employs TRBV7-2 and TRBJ1-2, with 8 bases aligning to TRBD1. CDR3 size: 13 residues. The germline V gene encodes CDR1 SGHTA and CDR2 FQGNSA. V was clipped by 5 bases and J by 7 bases; unmatched bases: 6. In nucleotides, the CDR3 is TGTGCCAGCAGCCGGGACAGGTTCTTTGGCTACACCTTC. Translating gives CASSRDRFFGYTF. The variable domain in full, completed from reference TRBV7-2 and TRBJ1-2, reads GAGVSQSPSNKVTEKGKDVELRCDPISGHTALYWYRQSLGQGLEFLIYFQGNSAPDKSGLPSDRFSAERTGGSVSTLTIQRTQQEDSAVYLCASSRDRFFGYTFGSGTRLTVV.

The chain carries TRBV7-2 and TRBJ2-4; D not resolved. The V gene's germline CDR1 is SGHTA and CDR2 FQGNSA. This CDR3 comprises 15 residues. V lost 1 base to trimming and J lost 0 bases, with 7 bases between them. CDR3 DNA sequence: TGTGCCAGCAGCTTAGAGGGCGGAGCCAAAAACATTCAGTACTTC. It encodes CASSLEGGAKNIQYF.

This sequence joins TRBV6-1 and TRBJ2-1; 8 bases align to TRBD1. CDR3 size: 16 residues. Losses at the gene ends were 5 bases for V and 0 bases for J; bases not matched to a gene: 6. Germline CDR1 reads MNHNS; CDR2 reads SASEGT. This CDR3 reads CASSFADRGSYNEQFF. The CDR3, as DNA: TGTGCCAGCAGTTTTGCCGACAGGGGCTCCTACAATGAGCAGTTCTTC.

This clonotype showed up many times. The rearrangement links TRBV20-1 to TRBJ1-1; D gene ambiguous. Trimming removed 3 bases from V and 4 bases from J, with 9 bases in between. The CDR3 runs 12 residues. Germline values: CDR1 DFQATT, CDR2 SNEGSKA (reference sequence). Here the CDR3 reads CSARVGSTEAFF. The CDR3, as DNA: TGCAGTGCTAGGGTGGGATCCACTGAAGCTTTCTTT.

The V gene is TRBV5-1, the J gene TRBJ2-1; TRBD2 aligns across 14 bases. The CDR3 has 15 residues. V shed 4 bases, J shed 9 bases, and the junction held 6 bases outside the gene matches. Germline loops: CDR1 SGHRS, CDR2 YFSETQ. CDR3 amino acids: CASSPGLAGEAEQFF. The CDR3 DNA is TGCGCCAGCAGCCCGGGACTAGCGGGAGAAGCTGAGCAGTTCTTC.

In its sample, this clonotype was seen a few times. This chain connects TRBV4-1 to TRBJ2-4, with D hard to call. This CDR3 has 15 residues. Germline V gene lookup returns CDR1 MGHRA and CDR2 YSYEKL. V lost 2 bases to trimming and J lost 0 bases, with 8 bases between them. CDR3 loop: CASSQTQIAKNIQYF. CDR3 DNA sequence: TGCGCCAGCAGCCAAACTCAGATAGCCAAAAACATTCAGTACTTC.

The chain couples TRBV7-8 to TRBJ2-1; TRBD2 is a possible D gene (5 bases). CDR3 length: 15 amino acids. The V and J ends lost 6 bases and 5 bases respectively, with 17 bases between them. The germline CDR1 and CDR2 sequences are SGHVS and FQNEAQ. The CDR3 nucleotides read TGTGCCAGCAGTCACGGAGCGGTATCGAACAATGAGCAGTTCTTC. Residues: CASSHGAVSNNEQFF. Supplemented by reference TRBV7-8 and TRBJ2-1, the full variable domain reads GAGVSQSPRYKVAKRGQDVALRCDPISGHVSLFWYQQALGQGPEFLTYFQNEAQLDKSGLPSDRFFAERPEGSVSTLKIQRTQQEDSAVYLCASSHGAVSNNEQFFGPGTRLTVL.

The CDR3 region has the DNA TGTGCCAGCAGCGGACAGAGCGGGAGGAACAATGAGCAGTTCTTC. Translating gives CASSGQSGRNNEQFF. V and J are TRBV7-3 and TRBJ2-1, with 9 bases aligning to TRBD2. CDR1 and CDR2 (germline): SGHTA, FQGTGA. This CDR3 is 15 amino acids long. J gave up 5 bases and V 5 bases, and 7 bases lay outside the gene matches.

This clonotype was seen a few times. The chain couples TRBV7-2 to TRBJ1-3, with D maybe TRBD1 (5 bases). The length of the CDR3 is 14 residues. V was shortened by 1 base and J by 4 bases, with 8 bases between the two germline ends. Germline-derived CDR1 and CDR2 are SGHTA and FQGNSA. In DNA form, the CDR3 reads TGTGCCAGCAGCTTAGTGGAGGGGGGAAACACCATATATTTT. This gives the protein CASSLVEGGNTIYF.

This clonotype was detected many times. V is TRBV7-2 and J is TRBJ1-2; 9 bases match TRBD1. This CDR3 region has 14 residues. The junction had 6 bases not matched to a gene; V was cut back by 2 bases and J by 8 bases. CDR1 and CDR2 from the germline V gene are SGHTA and FQGNSA. The CDR3 spells CASSLSTGGGGYTF. In DNA, the CDR3 is TGTGCCAGCAGCTTATCAACAGGGGGCGGAGGCTACACCTTC.

This clonotype was seen repeatedly, ten times or more. CDR3 nucleotide sequence: TGTGCCAGCAGTCTTACAAGCGGGAGCACAGATACGCAGTATTTT. It translates to CASSLTSGSTDTQYF. The gene calls are TRBV7-3 and TRBJ2-3; a possible D gene is TRBD2 (6 bases). Germline CDR1 is SGHTA and CDR2 is FQGTGA. With 6 bases removed from V and 0 bases from J, the gap between germline ends came to 13 bases. The CDR3 extends over 15 amino acids.

The V gene is TRBV18, the J gene TRBJ2-5; 10 nucleotides agree with TRBD2. In germline, CDR1 is KGHSH, CDR2 LQKENI. V trimming: 3 bases; J trimming: 5 bases; junction bases outside the gene matches: 18. CDR3 length: 19 amino acids. CDR3 nucleotide sequence: TGTGCCAGCTCACCGAAGAAGCTAGCGGGAGTAAGCCGGGAGGAGACCCAGTACTTC. Translation: CASSPKKLAGVSREETQYF.

Points on this clonotype: Germline and junction disagree at one end, which may indicate a read error. The rearrangement joins TRBV12-3 or TRBV12-4 to TRBJ1-6; D unresolved. The CDR3 is made up of 16 amino acids. CDR3 bases: TGTGCCAGCAGCGCCCTCGGATGGGGTGATAACTCACCCCTCCACTTT. Amino acids: CASSALGWGDNSPLHF.

This rearrangement joins TRBV7-8 to TRBJ1-6, with a possible D match to TRBD1 (5 bases). CDR1 and CDR2 from the germline V gene are SGHVS and FQNEAQ. This CDR3 spans 16 amino acids. Trimming took off 2 bases at V and 7 bases at J, with 15 bases between the two ends. DNA of the CDR3: TGTGCCAGCAGCTTACTCCAGGGCGGAATAAATTCACCCCTCCACTTT. Its protein is CASSLLQGGINSPLHF.

This clonotype was seen more than once but under ten times. V gene TRBV12-3 or TRBV12-4 combines with J gene TRBJ2-2; D tentatively fits TRBD1 or TRBD2 (6 bases each). The CDR3 runs to 14 residues. V lost 3 bases and J 4 bases, leaving 9 bases between the germline ends. CDR3 DNA sequence: TGTGCCAGCAGTTTGGGGGGCCGCACCGGGGAGCTGTTTTTT. Protein: CASSLGGRTGELFF.

This clonotype occurred once. The chain carries TRBV6-2 or TRBV6-3 and TRBJ2-1; 7 bases agree with TRBD2. V lost 3 bases and J lost 7; bases outside the gene matches: 6. The CDR3 covers 14 residues. Looked up from germline, CDR1 is MNHEY and CDR2 is SVGEGT. This CDR3 reads CASSYMGGGNEQFF. The CDR3 nucleotides are TGTGCCAGCAGTTATATGGGCGGGGGAAATGAGCAGTTCTTC.

This chain connects TRBV10-3 to TRBJ2-1; D perhaps matches TRBD2 (5 bases). CDR1 and CDR2 from the germline V gene are ENHRY and SYGVKD. With 4 bases removed from V and 3 bases from J, the gap between germline ends came to 10 bases. This CDR3 has 14 residues. CDR3 bases: TGTGCCATCAGTGTGACTGGGAGCTACAATGAGCAGTTCTTC. Translation gives CAISVTGSYNEQFF.